This T cell receptor (beta chain) was documented in a study of blood T cell repertoires in COVID-19. Study summary: Material from acute and convalescent COVID-19 was sourced from the United States, Italy and Spain. T cells, B-cell-depleted T cells, or PBMCs provided the cDNA or gDNA that served as material.

Authors' analysis steps: Cell counts per sample came from amplifying reference gene primers. Sequencing was performed with immunoSEQ multiplex PCR; in TCRdb, only in-frame clones are kept and a portion is missing. V, J and clone size reflect that table, while D and trimming were determined from the DNA. The sample records roughly 260,000 clones, approximately 86% being singletons. Trimming shortened V by 11 bases and J by 4 bases, and 25 bases separated the two germline ends. The length of the CDR3 is 16 residues. Germline CDR1 and CDR2: SNHLY and FYNNEI. The sample consisted of peripheral blood. V and J are TRBV2 and TRBJ2-3; D is possibly TRBD2 (7 bases). The source is a man aged 40-49 years who had recovered from COVID-19. CDR3 coding DNA: TGTGCCGGGGGGGGCGCGGGAGTTAGCTTCCCAGATACGCAGTATTTT. Its translation: CAGGGAGVSFPDTQYF.